The 14 T cell receptor beta chains in this list originate from one sample, sequenced in a study of blood T cell repertoires in COVID-19. Assay used: immunoSEQ multiplex PCR; TCRdb lists only in-frame clones, some missing. The table lists about 270,000 clones, around 90% of them singletons. Sequencing was performed on PBMCs or T cells enriched from blood (not recorded which). The receptor set was obtained from a man aged 40-49 years who had been exposed to COVID-19.

The chain links TRBV6-1 to TRBJ2-7, with 10 bases matching TRBD2. CDR1 is MNHNS and CDR2 is SASEGT in the germline V gene. Losses at the gene ends were 1 base for V and 5 bases for J; bases not matched to a gene: 11. This CDR3 has 17 amino acids. The CDR3 sequence: CASSEEASGRWSHEQYF. CDR3 in DNA: TGTGCCAGCAGTGAAGAGGCTAGCGGGAGATGGTCCCACGAGCAGTACTTC.

The chain joins TRBV29-1 to TRBJ2-2, with D tentatively TRBD1 (6 bases). The CDR3 loop spans 15 amino acids. CDR1 is SQVTM, CDR2 ANQGSEA, per germline. V was cut by 4 bases and J by 3 bases, with 15 bases left in between. The DNA for the CDR3 is TGCAGCGTTGTGGCCCGGGACACCTACACCGGGGAGCTGTTTTTT. Protein sequence: CSVVARDTYTGELFF.

The chain joins TRBV11-2 to TRBJ1-6; the D gene is possibly TRBD1 (6 bases). The germline gives CDR1 SGHAT, CDR2 FQNNGV. The CDR3 spans 16 residues. Trimming removed 6 bases from V and 4 bases from J, with 16 bases in between. CDR3 sequence reads: CASRGRTEKYNSPLHF. The CDR3 region has the DNA TGTGCCAGCAGAGGAAGGACAGAGAAATATAATTCACCCCTCCACTTT.

This rearrangement joins TRBV11-2 to TRBJ2-3, with 7 bases aligning to TRBD1. Germline V gives CDR1 SGHAT, CDR2 FQNNGV. This CDR3 contains 18 residues. V dropped 5 bases and J dropped 4; count of bases not matched to a gene: 18. The CDR3 loop is CASSRAQRTEGAADTQYF. CDR3 coding DNA: TGTGCCAGCAGCCGCGCCCAGAGGACTGAGGGGGCTGCAGATACGCAGTATTTT. Full variable domain (rest looked up from reference TRBV11-2 and TRBJ2-3): EAGVAQSPRYKIIEKRQSVAFWCNPISGHATLYWYQQILGQGPKLLIQFQNNGVVDDSQLPKDRFSAERLKGVDSTLKIQPAKLEDSAVYLCASSRAQRTEGAADTQYFGPGTRLTVL.

The CDR3 loop is CASSETGKNQPQHF. The CDR3 region has the DNA TGTGCCAGCAGTGAGACAGGGAAGAATCAGCCCCAGCATTTT. This chain uses TRBV6-1 with TRBJ1-5; 7 bases line up with TRBD1. Per germline, CDR1 MNHNS and CDR2 SASEGT. The CDR3 is 14 amino acids. V shed 3 bases, J shed 4 bases, and the junction held 3 bases outside the gene matches.

The chain is built from TRBV14 and TRBJ2-7, with a possible D match to TRBD1 (6 bases). The CDR3 covers 16 residues. Germline CDR1 reads SGHDN; CDR2 reads FVKESK. V dropped 5 bases and J dropped 4 bases, with 21 bases sitting between them. The CDR3 nucleotides read TGTGCCAGCAGCTTACGAACCGGGACAATGGGGTACGAGCAGTACTTC. It codes for CASSLRTGTMGYEQYF.

J is TRBJ1-4 and V is TRBV19; TRBD1 matches at 7 bases. The CDR3 is 14 residues long. Trimming cost V 9 bases and J 6 bases; bases outside gene matches: 10. CDR1 and CDR2 from the germline V gene are LNHDA and SQIVND (reference sequence). The CDR3 DNA sequence: TGTGCCAGCAGCCAGACAGGGCACTATGAAAAACTGTTTTTT. Amino acid sequence: CASSQTGHYEKLFF.

This CDR3 is CASSGGGDTEAFF. CDR3 nucleotide sequence: TGTGCCAGCAGCGGGGGAGGGGACACTGAAGCTTTCTTT. The chain has TRBV7-9 and TRBJ1-1, with a tentative D call TRBD1 (5 bases). Trimming removed 5 bases at V and 3 bases at J, with 10 bases between. The CDR3 contains 13 residues. Germline-derived CDR1 and CDR2 are SEHNR and FQNEAQ (reference sequence).

The chain recombines TRBV5-1 with TRBJ1-2; no reliable D call. The CDR3 is 13 amino acids. CDR1 and CDR2 from the germline V gene are SGHRS and YFSETQ. V lost 3 bases to trimming and J lost 4 bases, with 10 bases between them. For the CDR3, the DNA is TGCGCCAGCAGCTCCTTCGGGTTCTATGGCTACACCTTC. Its translation is CASSSFGFYGYTF.

This clone was recorded once. The chain employs TRBV6-5 and TRBJ1-6; no reliable D call. Germline CDR1 reads MNHEY; CDR2 reads SVGAGI. V shed 9 bases and J shed 0 bases, with 6 bases lying between them. The CDR3 has 13 residues. Here the CDR3 DNA reads TGTGCCAGTTCTTCCTCCTATAATTCACCCCTCCACTTT. This codes for CASSSSYNSPLHF.

The genes are TRBV13 and TRBJ2-2; no clear D gene. The CDR3 is 15 residues long. V lost 1 base and J lost 5, with 11 bases in between. The germline V gene has CDR1 PRHDT and CDR2 FYEKMQ (reference sequence). In nucleotides, the CDR3 is TGTGCCAGCAGCTTAGATTTGTCCAGAACCGGGGAGCTGTTTTTT. Protein sequence: CASSLDLSRTGELFF.

The V call is TRBV21-1, the J call TRBJ2-1; TRBD1 was called by the table and not checked on the DNA. TRBV21-1 is a pseudogene segment. The CDR3 runs 18 residues. CDR3 in amino acids: CASSKGAGTGEPYNEQFF. Here the CDR3 DNA reads TGTGCCAGCAGCAAAGGAGCCGGGACAGGTGAACCCTACAATGAGCAGTTCTTC.

This rearrangement joins TRBV5-1 to TRBJ2-3, with D hard to call. The germline CDR1 and CDR2 sequences are SGHRS and YFSETQ. The CDR3 is made up of 15 amino acids. Trimming cost V 0 bases and J 5 bases, with 13 bases left between them. The CDR3: CASSLDLLAGDTQYF. The CDR3 DNA reads as TGCGCCAGCAGCTTGGATCTATTAGCCGGAGATACGCAGTATTTT.

The chain employs TRBV11-2 and TRBJ1-4; a weak D match, TRBD1 (6 bases). Germline V lookup: CDR1 SGHAT, CDR2 FQNNGV. With 5 bases removed from V and 5 bases from J, the gap between germline ends came to 18 bases. The CDR3 contains 16 residues. CDR3 region: CASSLFSGGGNEKLFF. The CDR3 DNA is TGTGCCAGCAGCCTATTCTCGGGGGGCGGAAATGAAAAACTGTTTTTT.